The T cell receptor (beta chain) described here comes from a study of blood T cell repertoires in COVID-19 (dated by TCRdb to about 2020). Describing the broader study: Samples covering the acute and convalescent phases of COVID-19 were provided by collaborators in the United States, Italy and Spain. Deeply sampled blood TCRbeta repertoires from subjects exposed to, actively infected with, or recovered from COVID-19 were included in the dataset. A de-identified subject ID, COVID-19 status, age in years and sex were almost always included in the sample metadata. The prospective study material was composed of cDNA or gDNA derived from T cells, B-cell-depleted T cells, or PBMCs. Where available, HLA class I and class II types were obtained from metadata supplied by the sample provider rather than from assay-based typing. Samples came from the ongoing ImmuneRACE study (first 160 participants) plus 1,254 subjects from 6 global collaborators. The repertoires were released in a freely available public database intended as a resource for research on the immune response to SARS-CoV-2. The study at large found these results: How much clinical and demographic metadata was included differed by source and by participant, and the metadata was provided uncurated.

The collaborating institutions used their own protocols to collect whole blood in K2EDTA tubes. Collaborator samples were shipped for TCRbeta analysis as frozen whole blood, isolated PBMCs, or DNA extracted from either sample type. On this clone: This clone's antigen is unknown. At one of its ends the junction is not consistent with the germline gene, which may arise from a read error.

The CDR1 and CDR2 encoded by the germline V gene are LGHNT and FRNRAP. The CDR3 holds 16 amino acids from the cysteine to the phenylalanine. The retained sequence is limited to the CDR3, 48 bases, with the frame set at the first base. TCRbeta CDR3 regions were amplified from genomic DNA by means of the immunoSEQ Assay, a bias-controlled multiplex PCR. The original methods were these. The number of nucleated cells in each sample was estimated from the amplification of reference gene primers within the assay. Sequence reads were collapsed and filtered to measure the absolute abundance of every unique TCRbeta CDR3 rearrangement. For each sample, productive Simpson clonality was calculated by taking the square root of Simpson's diversity index across productive rearrangements. As stored in TCRdb, this immuneACCESS dataset retains in-frame rearrangements with V and J assigned. A fraction of the clones does not appear; measured against another copy, unresolved V genes explain less than half of the discrepancy, and the remainder lacks a known reason. For V, J and clone size, that table is used; D and trimming come from the DNA. This sample lists roughly 80,000 clones; over 70% were detected once. The ten largest make up about a sixth of the sample.

The V and J segments used are TRBV12-5 and TRBJ2-7; 16 central nucleotides agree with TRBD2. Sequenced: peripheral blood. This sequence was found in a woman aged 55-70 years with acute or convalescent COVID-19. CDR3 reads: CASGFANPGLAGGLDF. The sequenced DNA: TGTGCTAGTGGTTTTGCTAATCCGGGACTAGCGGGGGGGCTAGACTTC. Outside the CDR3, residues come from the reference TRBV12-5 and TRBJ2-7 proteins, so the full variable domain is: DARVTQTPRHKVTEMGQEVTMRCQPILGHNTVFWYRQTMMQGLELLAYFRNRAPLDDSGMPKDRFSAEMPDATLATLKIQPSEPRDSAVYFCASGFANPGLAGGLDFGPGTRLTVT.